This TCR beta chain came from a study of cytomegalovirus exposure and HLA in healthy donors (dated by TCRdb to the late 2010s). Regarding the research as a whole: An earlier analysis of some 500 of the donors reported more than 250 Gb of sequence data and around 120 million unique TCR beta sequences from about 179 million T cells. An early release that covered fewer than 800 HLA-typed donors contained approximately 300 gigabases of sequencing data and tens of millions of unique TCR sequences. Of the approximately 370 genotyped donors, over 80% were placed in the genetic ancestry cluster associated with self-reported Caucasian donors. The aim of the study was to test whether cataloging public T cell receptors could identify signatures of past pathogen exposure. The T cell repertoires of 666 subjects were profiled by immunosequencing and related to cytomegalovirus serostatus. Along with the approximately 700-subject first cohort, a separate validation cohort of 120 different subjects was used. To predict cytomegalovirus infection status, the study brought together high-throughput TCR immunosequencing, statistical association of individual TCRs with disease status, and machine learning. A later analysis re-analyzed previously published TCR beta repertoires from roughly 600 donors and added high-resolution HLA genotyping to study TCR occurrence patterns. Rather than using new phenotypic data, the later analysis identified candidate immune exposures from TCR beta sequences and from how often those sequences occurred across donors. To decide whether each TCR beta V gene segment behaved as functional or pseudogenic, an earlier analysis of 587 of the donors relied on high-throughput TCR beta sequencing. Alongside the repertoire data, information on donor age, sex, ethnicity and CMV serostatus was compiled. A later genetic analysis took genome-wide SNP genotypes for about three fifths of the roughly 700 donors and used that subset as a discovery cohort. All discovery cohort repertoires had been generated using a single sequencing platform. HLA typing included class I and class II loci at four-digit resolution. Typing coverage varied by locus: 629-630 donors for A, B, C, DRB1 and DQB1; approximately 520 for DQA1; approximately 610 for DPA1; roughly 450 for DPB1. Several DR-DQ haplotypes were treated as single units for association and clustering because of strong linkage in the cohort. On average, around 200,000 unique TCR beta nucleotide sequences were sequenced per donor among roughly 430 genotyped donors of the cohort, with around 19% of those sequences being non-productive. Findings and caveats that apply to the study as a whole: A later analysis reported that several top co-occurrence clusters appeared linked to parvovirus B19, influenza, CMV and Epstein-Barr virus. A further reported finding was that TCR beta sequences accurately predicted the HLA-A and HLA-B alleles for most subjects in the first cohort. A later analysis found that TCR association rates varied across HLA loci, with DRB1 alleles showing the most associated TCRs and HLA-C alleles the fewest. In a later genetic analysis, a missense DCLRE1C variant was associated with V-gene and J-gene trimming of TCR beta chains, and the association was replicated in an independent cohort. Cytomegalovirus status was reported to be diagnosed by the classifier with high specificity and sensitivity in both the original and validation cohorts. Across donors, most TCR sequences were observed very rarely, whereas some public TCRs were present in many individuals. Only TCR beta chains were sequenced in this cohort, and the absence of alpha or paired-chain data limited detectable features. The study gave a list of about 160 TCR beta chains associated with cytomegalovirus. The authors suggested that the approach could potentially be generalized to other disease states and immunological phenotypes. Because HLA typing was missing for some donors at each locus, association tests included only the typed subset. A few of the identified cytomegalovirus-associated TCR beta chains were confirmed in vitro to be specific for cytomegalovirus antigens. A cluster of highly shared sequence variants was judged likely to be a technical artifact of the sequencing pipeline. In a later genetic analysis, fewer N-insertions in productive TCRs were reported among donors in an Asian-associated ancestry cluster than the roughly 700-donor mean. The earlier analysis of approximately 590 of the donors excluded 15 to 20 rarely observed V segments, including chromosome 9 orphons, because counts were too low. In a later analysis, HLA-associated TCR beta chains were found to be more clonally expanded and to have lower generation probabilities than equally common non-associated chains. In a later analysis, most CMV-associated TCR beta chains were found to appear HLA-restricted, with HLA associations seemingly driven largely by CMV exposure. Immune exposure information for the cohort was limited to CMV serostatus. In an earlier analysis of about 600 of the donors, most TCR beta V segments appeared in productive rearrangements about 87% or about 30% of the time, broadly matching IMGT annotations. When HLA alleles, especially DR and DQ, strongly co-occurred, TCR associations were difficult to assign to individual alleles. Roughly uniform sequencing depth across donors was assumed in presence/absence analyses, although this assumption may not hold. Linkage disequilibrium might explain the correlated functional status among segregating V segments, but an unknown experimental factor could not be excluded. In a later analysis, some 18,000 TCR beta sequences were associated with specific HLA alleles at a false discovery rate of 0.05.

Remarks on this clone: No antigen is known for it. Base qualities are not recorded, but no much larger clone differs from it by a single base.

The cohort was made up of roughly 670 healthy bone marrow donors. At the time of sampling, every cohort member was nominally healthy, though immune exposures that went unrecorded were likely present. The donor tested CMV seronegative and was one of the 352 seronegative cohort members. A peripheral blood sample was collected from each donor, and TCR beta sequencing was performed on peripheral blood mononuclear cells. Genomic DNA was extracted from the blood cell samples with the Qiagen DNeasy Blood Extraction Kit. The library was made by the immunoSEQ multiplex PCR assay. A mixture of 60 forward primers for TCR Vbeta segments and 13 reverse primers for TCR Jbeta segments was used in the multiplex PCR. The CDR3 region of rearranged TCR beta genes was amplified from genomic DNA by a multiplex PCR assay. The Illumina HiSeq System was used to sequence the amplified TCR beta libraries as 87-base-pair reads. The original pipeline was this. In a later analysis, tens of millions of unique TCR beta chains were counted across the roughly 670 repertoires, and roughly 11 million of these chains were shared by at least two donors. To remove PCR and sequencing errors, raw reads were error-corrected and collapsed into unique sequences using a nearest-neighbor algorithm that merged closely related sequences. CDR3 sequences were aligned to IMGT reference sequences to assign V, D and J gene segments. For a sequence to be retained, a match of at least six nucleotides was required to both a V gene segment and a J gene segment. A rearrangement counted as productive if the CDR3 had no stop codons and remained in frame with V and J, and every other rearrangement counted as non-productive. CDR3 was defined by IMGT convention, running from the second conserved V-encoded cysteine to the conserved J-encoded phenylalanine. The earlier analysis of some 540 of the donors excluded any sequence lacking an unambiguous match to a single V gene segment. In an earlier analysis of a few hundred of the donors, V segments were called functional above 56.7% productive rearrangements and were called segregating when the between-donor standard deviation exceeded 5%. To diagnose cytomegalovirus status from the catalog of TCR beta chain sequences, a statistical classification framework was built. In a later analysis, TCR nucleotide sequences were compared against IMGT/GENE-DB human TR gene sequences so that V and J genes could be assigned. Using the TCRdist pipeline, a later analysis assigned CDR3 sequences along with most-parsimonious VDJ recombination scenarios. In a later analysis, every TCR beta chain was defined by the combination of its CDR3 amino acid sequence and its V-gene family, and reads without a unique V-gene family were dropped. A later analysis removed roughly 590 highly shared, low-generation-probability nucleotide sequences to deal with suspected cross-contamination and a sequencing artifact. In a later analysis, a clonal expansion index was calculated for each public chain from normalized within-repertoire ranks of inferred template counts. In a later analysis, generation probabilities were computed using a VDJ recombination model fitted to out-of-frame rearrangements, and the results were checked against IGoR. Hypergeometric tests were used in a later analysis to score TCR-TCR, TCR-HLA and TCR-CMV co-occurrence, with a repertoire-size bias correction applied to the TCR pairs. To estimate false discovery rates, a later analysis permuted the HLA or CMV assignments 20 times. A later analysis grouped co-occurring TCRs with DBSCAN, adding TCRdist sequence similarity when clustering within HLA-allele-positive subsets. Repertoires with fewer than 30,000 or more than 120,000 public chains were left out of co-occurrence clustering, as were about five repertoires with anomalous nucleotide sharing. TCRdb retrieved this table from immuneACCESS and kept in-frame rearrangements only. Not all clones are present; in checked studies, unresolved V genes account for under half, and no reason is known for the remainder. V and J calls plus clone size are reproduced from that table; the DNA served to infer D and trimming. The sample yields fewer than 200,000 clones; 75% to 90% were counted once. The ten largest make up around 5% of the sample.

What was sequenced was PBMCs. The origin of this receptor is a man aged 30-40 years in good health and CMV-seronegative.

The CDR3 protein: CASSFGRATEAFF. At the DNA level, the sequence is TGTGCCAGCAGTTTCGGCAGGGCCACTGAAGCTTTCTTT. The chain was built from TRBV28 and TRBJ1-1; the D gene is perhaps TRBD1, on 5 matching bases. The junction carries 9 bases between V and J, which are trimmed by 3 bases and 4 bases respectively. Measured from the cysteine to the phenylalanine, the CDR3 is 13 residues long. This entry keeps only the CDR3 DNA: 39 bases, framed from base 1. CDR1 and CDR2 are drawn from the germline V gene: MDHEN, SYDVKM.